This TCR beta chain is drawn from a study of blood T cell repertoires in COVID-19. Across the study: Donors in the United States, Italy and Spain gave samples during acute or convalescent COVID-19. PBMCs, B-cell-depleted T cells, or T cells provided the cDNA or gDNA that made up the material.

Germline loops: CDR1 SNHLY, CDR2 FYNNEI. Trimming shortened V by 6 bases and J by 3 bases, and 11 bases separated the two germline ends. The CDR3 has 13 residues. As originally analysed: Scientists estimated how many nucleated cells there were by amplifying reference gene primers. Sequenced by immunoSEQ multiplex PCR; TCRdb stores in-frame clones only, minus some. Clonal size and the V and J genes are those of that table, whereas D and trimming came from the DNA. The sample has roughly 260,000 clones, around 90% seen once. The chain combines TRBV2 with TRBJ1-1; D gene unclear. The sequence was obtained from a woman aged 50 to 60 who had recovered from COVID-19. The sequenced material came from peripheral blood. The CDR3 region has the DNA TGTGCCAGCAGAGCCCGGACTCACACTGAAGCTTTCTTT. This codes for CASRARTHTEAFF.